This T cell receptor (beta chain) emerged from a study of T cells after yellow fever vaccination. Study-wide findings and caveats: Relatively few clonotypes were ones that appeared in both CD4 and CD8 compartments.

Turning to this clonotype: Its target is unknown.

In making TCR cDNA, 5'RACE template switching added a universal primer site and UMIs to it. TCRdb re-derived calls from the 5' RACE reads in MiXCR, one entry per CDR3 protein. Here the sample spans some 300,000 distinct CDR3 sequences, roughly 3.5% being singletons. The CDR3 consists of 14 residues. V was cut by 3 bases and J by 7 bases, with 14 bases left in between. Germline lookup yields CDR1 SGHRS and CDR2 YFSETQ. The source was PBMCs, collected on the day of the yellow fever booster vaccination. This rearrangement joins TRBV5-1 to TRBJ2-1, with D perhaps TRBD2 (5 bases). The clonotype was recovered from a man younger than 30 who received the YFV17D yellow fever vaccine. As DNA, the CDR3 is TGCGCCAGCAGCTCCGAGGGCGATGAGAATGAGCAGTTCTTC. Protein product: CASSSEGDENEQFF.